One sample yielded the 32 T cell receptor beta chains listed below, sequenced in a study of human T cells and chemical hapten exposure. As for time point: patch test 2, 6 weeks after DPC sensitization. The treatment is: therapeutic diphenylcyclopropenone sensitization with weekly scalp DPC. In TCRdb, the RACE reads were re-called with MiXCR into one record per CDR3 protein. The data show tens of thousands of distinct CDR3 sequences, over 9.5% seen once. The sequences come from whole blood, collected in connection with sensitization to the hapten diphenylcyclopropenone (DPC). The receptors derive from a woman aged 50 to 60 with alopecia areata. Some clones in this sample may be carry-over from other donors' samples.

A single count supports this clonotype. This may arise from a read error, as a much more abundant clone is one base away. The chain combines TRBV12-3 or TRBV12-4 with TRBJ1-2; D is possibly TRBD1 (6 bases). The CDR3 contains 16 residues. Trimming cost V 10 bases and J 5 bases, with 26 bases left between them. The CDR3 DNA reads TGTGCCACTACCACGCCGGACAGCCCGAAATCTTATGGCTACACCTTC. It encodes CATTTPDSPKSYGYTF.

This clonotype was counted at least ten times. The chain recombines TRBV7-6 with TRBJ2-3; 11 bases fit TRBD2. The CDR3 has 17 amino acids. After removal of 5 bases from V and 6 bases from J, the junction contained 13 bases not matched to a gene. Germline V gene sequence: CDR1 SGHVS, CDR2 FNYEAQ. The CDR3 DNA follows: TGTGCCAGCAGCGAGCAGACCGGGACTAGCGGATGGGATACGCAGTATTTT. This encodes CASSEQTGTSGWDTQYF.

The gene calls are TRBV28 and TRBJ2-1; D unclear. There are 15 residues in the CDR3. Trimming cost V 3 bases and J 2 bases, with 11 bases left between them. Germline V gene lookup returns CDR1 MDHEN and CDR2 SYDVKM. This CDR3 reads CASSFNEQAYNEQFF. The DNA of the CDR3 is TGTGCCAGCAGTTTCAACGAGCAGGCCTACAATGAGCAGTTCTTC. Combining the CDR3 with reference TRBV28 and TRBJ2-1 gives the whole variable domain DVKVTQSSRYLVKRTGEKVFLECVQDMDHENMFWYRQDPGLGLRLIYFSYDVKMKEKGDIPEGYSVSREKKERFSLILESASTNQTSMYLCASSFNEQAYNEQFFGPGTRLTVL.

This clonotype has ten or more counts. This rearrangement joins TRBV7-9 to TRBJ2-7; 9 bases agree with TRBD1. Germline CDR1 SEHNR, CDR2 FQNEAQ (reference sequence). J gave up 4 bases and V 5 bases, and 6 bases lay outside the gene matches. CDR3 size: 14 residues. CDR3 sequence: CASSLRQGGYEQYF. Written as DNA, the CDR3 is TGTGCCAGCAGCCTCCGACAGGGGGGGTACGAGCAGTACTTC.

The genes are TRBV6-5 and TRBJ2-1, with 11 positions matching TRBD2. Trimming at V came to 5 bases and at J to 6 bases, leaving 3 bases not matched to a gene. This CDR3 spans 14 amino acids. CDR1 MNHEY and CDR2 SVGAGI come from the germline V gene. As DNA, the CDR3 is TGTGCCAGCAGTCAACTAGCGGGAGCCAATGAGCAGTTCTTC. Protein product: CASSQLAGANEQFF.

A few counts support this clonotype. Here the CDR3 reads CASSYIRGQNGYTF. The CDR3 region has the DNA TGTGCCAGCAGTTACATCCGGGGGCAGAATGGCTACACCTTC. This chain uses TRBV6-5 with TRBJ1-2, with D perhaps matching TRBD1 (6 bases). V was cut by 2 bases and J by 6 bases, with 13 bases left in between. The CDR3 length is 14 residues. Germline CDR1 is MNHEY and CDR2 is SVGAGI.

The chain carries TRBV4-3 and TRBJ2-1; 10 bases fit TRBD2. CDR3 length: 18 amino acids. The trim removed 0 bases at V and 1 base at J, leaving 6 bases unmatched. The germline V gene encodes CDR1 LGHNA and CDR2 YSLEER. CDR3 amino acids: CASSQDPSGSSSYNEQFF. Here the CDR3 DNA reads TGCGCCAGCAGCCAAGATCCTAGCGGGAGTTCGTCCTACAATGAGCAGTTCTTC.

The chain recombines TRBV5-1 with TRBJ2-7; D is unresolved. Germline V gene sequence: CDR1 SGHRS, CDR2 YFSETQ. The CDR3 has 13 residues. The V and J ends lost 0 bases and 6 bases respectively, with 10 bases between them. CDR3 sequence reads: CASSLGRNSEQYF. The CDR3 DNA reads TGCGCCAGCAGCTTGGGCCGGAACAGCGAGCAGTACTTC.

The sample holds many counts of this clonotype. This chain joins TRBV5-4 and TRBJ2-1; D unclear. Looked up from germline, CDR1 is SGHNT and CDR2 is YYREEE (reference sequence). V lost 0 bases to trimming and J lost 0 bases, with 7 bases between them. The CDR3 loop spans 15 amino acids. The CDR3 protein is CASSLAPSSYNEQFF. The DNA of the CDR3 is TGTGCCAGCAGCTTGGCGCCTAGCTCCTACAATGAGCAGTTCTTC.

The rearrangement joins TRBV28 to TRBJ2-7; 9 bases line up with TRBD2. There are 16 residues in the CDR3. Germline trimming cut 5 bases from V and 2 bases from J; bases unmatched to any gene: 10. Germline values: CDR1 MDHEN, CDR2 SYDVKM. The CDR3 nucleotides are TGTGCCAGCAGTGAACGGCTAGCGGGGACCGCCTACGAGCAGTACTTC. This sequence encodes CASSERLAGTAYEQYF. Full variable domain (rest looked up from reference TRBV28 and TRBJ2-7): DVKVTQSSRYLVKRTGEKVFLECVQDMDHENMFWYRQDPGLGLRLIYFSYDVKMKEKGDIPEGYSVSREKKERFSLILESASTNQTSMYLCASSERLAGTAYEQYFGPGTRLTVT.

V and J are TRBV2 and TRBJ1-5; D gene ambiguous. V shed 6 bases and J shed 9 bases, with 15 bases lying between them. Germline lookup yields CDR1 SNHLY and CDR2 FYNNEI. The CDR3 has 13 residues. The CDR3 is CASSDLIGWPQHF. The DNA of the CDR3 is TGTGCCAGCAGCGATCTGATCGGATGGCCCCAGCATTTT.

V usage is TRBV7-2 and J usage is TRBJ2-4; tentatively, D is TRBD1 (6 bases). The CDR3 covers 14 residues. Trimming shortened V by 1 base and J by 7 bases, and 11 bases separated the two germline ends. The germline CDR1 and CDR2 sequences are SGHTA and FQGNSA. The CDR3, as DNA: TGTGCCAGCAGCTTAGGTGGGCAGGGGAACATTCAGTACTTC. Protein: CASSLGGQGNIQYF.

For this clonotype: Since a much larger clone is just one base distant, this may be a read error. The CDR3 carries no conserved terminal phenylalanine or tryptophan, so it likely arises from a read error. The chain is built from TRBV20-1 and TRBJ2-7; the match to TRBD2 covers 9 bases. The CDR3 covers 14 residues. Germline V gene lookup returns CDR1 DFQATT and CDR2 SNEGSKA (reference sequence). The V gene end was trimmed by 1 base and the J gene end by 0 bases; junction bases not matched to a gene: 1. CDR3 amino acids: CSARGTSDSYEQYI. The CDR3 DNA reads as TGCAGTGCTAGAGGGACTAGCGACTCCTACGAGCAGTACATC.

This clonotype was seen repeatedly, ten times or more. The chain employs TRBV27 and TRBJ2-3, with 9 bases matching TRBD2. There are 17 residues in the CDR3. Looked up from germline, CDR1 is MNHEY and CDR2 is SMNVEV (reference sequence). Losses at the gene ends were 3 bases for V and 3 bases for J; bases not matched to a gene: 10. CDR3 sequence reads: CASSLDSGLAVTDTQYF. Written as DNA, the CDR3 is TGTGCCAGCAGTTTGGACTCGGGACTAGCCGTAACAGATACGCAGTATTTT.

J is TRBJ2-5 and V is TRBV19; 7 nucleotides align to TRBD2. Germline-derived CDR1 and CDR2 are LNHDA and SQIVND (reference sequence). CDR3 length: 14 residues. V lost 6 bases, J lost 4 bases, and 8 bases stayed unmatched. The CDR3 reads CASRQAGRVETQYF. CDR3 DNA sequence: TGTGCCAGTAGACAAGCGGGAAGGGTAGAGACCCAGTACTTC.

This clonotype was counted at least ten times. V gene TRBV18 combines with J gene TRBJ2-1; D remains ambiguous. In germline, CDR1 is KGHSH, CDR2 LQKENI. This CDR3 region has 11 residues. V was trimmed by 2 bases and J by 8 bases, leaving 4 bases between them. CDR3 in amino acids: CASSPDYEQFF. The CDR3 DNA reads TGTGCCAGCTCACCAGACTATGAGCAGTTCTTC. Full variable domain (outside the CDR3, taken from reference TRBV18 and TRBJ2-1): NAGVMQNPRHLVRRRGQEARLRCSPMKGHSHVYWYRQLPEEGLKFMVYLQKENIIDESGMPKERFSAEFPKEGPSILRIQQVVRGDSAAYFCASSPDYEQFFGPGTRLTVL.

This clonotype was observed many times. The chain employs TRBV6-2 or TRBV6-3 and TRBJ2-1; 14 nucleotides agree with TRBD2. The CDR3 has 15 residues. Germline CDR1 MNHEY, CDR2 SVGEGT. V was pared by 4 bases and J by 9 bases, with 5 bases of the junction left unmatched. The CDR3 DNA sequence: TGTGCCAGCAGTTCTGGGACTAGCGGGAGCCTTGAGCAGTTCTTC. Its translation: CASSSGTSGSLEQFF.

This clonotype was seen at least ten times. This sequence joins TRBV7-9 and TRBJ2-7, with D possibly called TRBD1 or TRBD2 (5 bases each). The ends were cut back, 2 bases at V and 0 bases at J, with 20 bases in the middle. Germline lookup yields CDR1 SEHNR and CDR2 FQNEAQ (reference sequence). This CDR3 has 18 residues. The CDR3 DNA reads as TGTGCCAGCAGCTTAACCACGGGACCGACAACCCTCTCCTACGAGCAGTACTTC. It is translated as CASSLTTGPTTLSYEQYF.

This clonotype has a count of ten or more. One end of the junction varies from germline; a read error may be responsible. The CDR3 coding sequence is TGCAGCGTGGAAGTGGGGGAAGGTCAGCCCCAGCATTTT. As protein: CSVEVGEGQPQHF. The J gene is TRBJ1-5, the V gene TRBV29-1; tentative D call: TRBD1 (5 bases). Germline-derived CDR1 and CDR2 are SQVTM and ANQGSEA. The CDR3 covers 13 residues.

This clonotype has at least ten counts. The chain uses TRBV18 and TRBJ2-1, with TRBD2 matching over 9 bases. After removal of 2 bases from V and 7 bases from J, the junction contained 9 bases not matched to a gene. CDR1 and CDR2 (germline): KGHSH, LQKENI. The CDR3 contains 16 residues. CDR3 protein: CASSPNAGGPVNEQFF. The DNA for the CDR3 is TGTGCCAGCTCACCAAATGCGGGAGGGCCGGTTAATGAGCAGTTCTTC.

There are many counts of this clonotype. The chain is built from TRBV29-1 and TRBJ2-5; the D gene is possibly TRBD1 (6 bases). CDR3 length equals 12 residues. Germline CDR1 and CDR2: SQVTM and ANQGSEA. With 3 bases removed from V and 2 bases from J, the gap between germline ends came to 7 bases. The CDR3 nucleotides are TGCAGCGTTGAGGACAGTCAAGAGACCCAGTACTTC. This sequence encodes CSVEDSQETQYF.

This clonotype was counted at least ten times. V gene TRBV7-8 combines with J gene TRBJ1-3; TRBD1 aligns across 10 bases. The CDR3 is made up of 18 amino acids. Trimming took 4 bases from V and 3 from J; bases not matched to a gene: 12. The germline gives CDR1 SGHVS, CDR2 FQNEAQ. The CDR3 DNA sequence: TGTGCCAGCAGCTCGCGAACGACAGGGGGCGGAGGTGGAAACACCATATATTTT. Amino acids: CASSSRTTGGGGGNTIYF.

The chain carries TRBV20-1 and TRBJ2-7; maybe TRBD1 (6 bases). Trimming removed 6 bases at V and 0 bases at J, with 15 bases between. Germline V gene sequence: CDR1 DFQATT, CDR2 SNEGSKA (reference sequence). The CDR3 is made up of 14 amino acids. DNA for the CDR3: TGCAGTGCCACAGGGCCAATGAACTCCTACGAGCAGTACTTC. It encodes CSATGPMNSYEQYF.

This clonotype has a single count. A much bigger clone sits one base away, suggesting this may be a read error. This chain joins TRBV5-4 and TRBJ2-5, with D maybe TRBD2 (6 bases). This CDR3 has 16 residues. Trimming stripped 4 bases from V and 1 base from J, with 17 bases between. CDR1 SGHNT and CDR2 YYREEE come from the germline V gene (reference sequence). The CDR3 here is CASSPGTGGPQETQYF. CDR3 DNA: TGTGCCAGCAGCCCCGGGACTGGCGGACCCCAAGAGACCCAGTACTTC.

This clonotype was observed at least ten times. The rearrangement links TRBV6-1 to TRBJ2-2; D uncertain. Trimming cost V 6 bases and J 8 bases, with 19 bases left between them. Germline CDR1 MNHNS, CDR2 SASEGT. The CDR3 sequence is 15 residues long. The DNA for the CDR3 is TGTGCCAGCAGAAATGAACCGGGCTCCAAGGGGGAGCTGTTTTTT. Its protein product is CASRNEPGSKGELFF.

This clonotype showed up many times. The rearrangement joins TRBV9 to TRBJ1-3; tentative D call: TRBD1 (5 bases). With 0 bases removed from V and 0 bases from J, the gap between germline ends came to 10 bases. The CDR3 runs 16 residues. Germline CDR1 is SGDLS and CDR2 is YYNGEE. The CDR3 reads CASSVAGTRSGNTIYF. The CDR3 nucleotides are TGTGCCAGCAGCGTAGCCGGGACCCGCTCTGGAAACACCATATATTTT.

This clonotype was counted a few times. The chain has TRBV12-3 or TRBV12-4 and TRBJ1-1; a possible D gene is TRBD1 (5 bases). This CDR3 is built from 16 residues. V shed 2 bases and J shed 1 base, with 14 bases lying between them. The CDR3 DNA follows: TGTGCCAGCAGTTTACGGGGGGGGAGAGAGAACACTGAAGCTTTCTTT. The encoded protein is CASSLRGGRENTEAFF.

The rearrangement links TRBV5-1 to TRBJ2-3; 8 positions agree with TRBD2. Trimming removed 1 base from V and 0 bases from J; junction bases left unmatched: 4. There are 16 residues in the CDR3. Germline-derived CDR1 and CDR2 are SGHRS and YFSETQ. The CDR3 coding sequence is TGCGCCAGCAGCTTGTCGGCTAGCGGGAGCACAGATACGCAGTATTTT. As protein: CASSLSASGSTDTQYF.

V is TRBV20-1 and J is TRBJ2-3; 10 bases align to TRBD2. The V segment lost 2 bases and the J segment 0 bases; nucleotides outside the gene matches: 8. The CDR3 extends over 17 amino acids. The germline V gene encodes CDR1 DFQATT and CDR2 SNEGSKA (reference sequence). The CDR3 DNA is TGCAGTGCTAGAAAGCCTAGCGGGAGCCTTAGCACAGATACGCAGTATTTT. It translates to CSARKPSGSLSTDTQYF.

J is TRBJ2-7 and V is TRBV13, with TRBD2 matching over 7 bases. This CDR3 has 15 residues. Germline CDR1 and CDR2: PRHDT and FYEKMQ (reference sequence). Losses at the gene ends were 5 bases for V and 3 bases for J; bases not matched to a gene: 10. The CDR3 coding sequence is TGTGCCAGCAGCCCGCAAAGCGGGGCCTACTACGAGCAGTACTTC. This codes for CASSPQSGAYYEQYF.

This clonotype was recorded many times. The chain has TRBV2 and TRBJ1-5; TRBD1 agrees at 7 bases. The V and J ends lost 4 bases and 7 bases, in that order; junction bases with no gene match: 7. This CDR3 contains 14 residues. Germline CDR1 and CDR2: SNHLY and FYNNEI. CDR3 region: CASSASRGGQPQHF. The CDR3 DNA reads TGTGCCAGCAGTGCCAGCAGGGGGGGACAGCCCCAGCATTTT.

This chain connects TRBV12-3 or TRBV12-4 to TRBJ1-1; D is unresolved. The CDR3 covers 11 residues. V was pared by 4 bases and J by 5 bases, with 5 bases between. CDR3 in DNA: TGTGCCAGCAGTTGGGCGACTGAAGCTTTCTTT. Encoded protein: CASSWATEAFF.